Listed here are 30 T cell receptor beta chains from one sample, sequenced in a study of T-cell memory formation after mild COVID-19. TCRdb ran MiXCR on the 5' RACE reads and lists one entry per CDR3 protein. The sample has approximately 500,000 distinct CDR3 sequences; more than 20% are singletons. The sequencing input was PBMCs or a T cell subset sorted from them (not recorded which). The receptors come from an adult woman who had mild COVID-19 (a few samples of this study predate the infection). Cell type and time point are not known.

The chain joins TRBV20-1 to TRBJ2-2, with 12 bases aligning to TRBD2. The CDR3 is 17 amino acids. Germline trimming cut 6 bases from V and 3 bases from J; bases unmatched to any gene: 11. Germline CDR1 is DFQATT and CDR2 is SNEGSKA (reference sequence). The DNA for the CDR3 is TGCAGTGCCTACCCAGGACTAGCGGGATCATACACCGGGGAGCTGTTTTTT. Translation: CSAYPGLAGSYTGELFF.

This clonotype was seen a handful of times. The CDR3 region has the DNA TGTGCCAGCAGCCAAGGATCCACCGGACTAGCGGGACCTCAAGAGACCCAGTACTTC. Amino acids: CASSQGSTGLAGPQETQYF. The chain couples TRBV4-2 to TRBJ2-5; 12 nucleotides match TRBD2. V lost 1 base, J lost 2 bases, and 11 bases stayed unmatched. Germline CDR1 LGHNA, CDR2 YNFKEQ. This CDR3 spans 19 amino acids.

This rearrangement joins TRBV20-1 to TRBJ1-1; D remains ambiguous. This CDR3 is built from 15 residues. The V end lost 0 bases, the J end lost 4 bases, and 15 bases lay between the germline ends. Germline V gives CDR1 DFQATT, CDR2 SNEGSKA (reference sequence). CDR3 DNA sequence: TGCAGTGCTAGAGATGCGGAGGGTTGGAGCACTGAAGCTTTCTTT. This encodes CSARDAEGWSTEAFF.

This clonotype was observed at least ten times. The chain links TRBV20-1 to TRBJ1-2; D perhaps matches TRBD1 (6 bases). V dropped 1 base and J dropped 4 bases, with 13 bases sitting between them. The CDR3 is 14 amino acids. The V gene's germline CDR1 is DFQATT and CDR2 SNEGSKA (reference sequence). CDR3 amino acids: CSARGGLRLYGYTF. CDR3 DNA: TGCAGTGCTAGAGGGGGGCTGAGGCTCTATGGCTACACCTTC.

A few counts support this clonotype. V and J are TRBV5-5 and TRBJ2-3, with TRBD2 matching over 14 bases. Trimming removed 4 bases from V and 5 bases from J; junction bases left unmatched: 6. CDR1 SGHKS and CDR2 YYEKEE come from the germline V gene (reference sequence). CDR3 length: 16 residues. DNA for the CDR3: TGTGCCAGCAGCCCGACTAGCGGGGGGGCCGTAGATACGCAGTATTTT. Its protein product is CASSPTSGGAVDTQYF.

This chain connects TRBV19 to TRBJ1-2; 8 nucleotides agree with TRBD1. The CDR3 length is 15 residues. The trim removed 3 bases at V and 8 bases at J, leaving 11 bases unmatched. Germline V CDR1 and CDR2: LNHDA, SQIVND (reference sequence). CDR3 loop: CASSIPGPTGGGYTF. CDR3 sequence (DNA): TGTGCCAGTAGTATCCCCGGGCCTACAGGGGGAGGCTACACCTTC.

The chain couples TRBV18 to TRBJ2-3; D call uncertain. The V gene's germline CDR1 is KGHSH and CDR2 LQKENI. V was cut by 6 bases and J by 2 bases, with 12 bases left in between. This CDR3 contains 14 residues. DNA for the CDR3: TGTGCCAGCTCCGCCTCGGTTGTCACAGATACGCAGTATTTT. This codes for CASSASVVTDTQYF.

The V and J genes are TRBV4-1 and TRBJ2-3; 8 bases align to TRBD2. V shed 3 bases and J 1 base; nucleotides not matched to a gene: 3. The CDR3 covers 15 residues. The V gene's germline CDR1 is MGHRA and CDR2 YSYEKL. CDR3 nucleotides: TGCGCCAGCAGCCAGAGCGGGGGTGGCACAGATACGCAGTATTTT. This gives the protein CASSQSGGGTDTQYF.

This clonotype has just a few counts. The chain links TRBV5-1 to TRBJ2-7; TRBD2 might be the D (6 bases). Trimming took off 4 bases at V and 7 bases at J, with 15 bases between the two ends. Germline CDR1 reads SGHRS; CDR2 reads YFSETQ. This CDR3 contains 13 residues. The CDR3 sequence: CASSLAAGLEQYF. DNA of the CDR3: TGCGCCAGCAGCCTGGCCGCGGGACTTGAGCAGTACTTC. Based on the CDR3 plus reference TRBV5-1 and TRBJ2-7, the full variable domain is KAGVTQTPRYLIKTRGQQVTLSCSPISGHRSVSWYQQTPGQGLQFLFEYFSETQRNKGNFPGRFSGRQFSNSRSEMNVSTLELGDSALYLCASSLAAGLEQYFGPGTRLTVT.

The V and J genes are TRBV5-5 and TRBJ2-7; TRBD2 might be the D (5 bases). Trimming removed 1 base at V and 2 bases at J, with 10 bases between. This CDR3 has 14 amino acids. The V gene's germline CDR1 is SGHKS and CDR2 YYEKEE (reference sequence). CDR3 loop: CASSLYPSTYEQYF. CDR3 DNA sequence: TGTGCCAGCAGCTTGTATCCTAGCACCTACGAGCAGTACTTC.

V gene TRBV3-1 combines with J gene TRBJ2-3; D may be TRBD2 (5 bases). CDR1 is LGHDT and CDR2 is YNNKEL in the germline V gene (reference sequence). Trimming stripped 1 base from V and 3 bases from J, with 11 bases between. This CDR3 has 15 amino acids. The CDR3 spells CASSQGQRSTDTQYF. The CDR3 bases are TGTGCCAGCAGCCAAGGGCAGCGGAGTACAGATACGCAGTATTTT.

The chain carries TRBV9 and TRBJ2-6; D is unclear. Trimming removed 4 bases at V and 0 bases at J, with 5 bases between. The CDR3 is made up of 14 amino acids. Germline CDR1 is SGDLS and CDR2 is YYNGEE. The DNA for the CDR3 is TGTGCCAGCAGCTCGAACTCTGGGGCCAACGTCCTGACTTTC. This codes for CASSSNSGANVLTF.

This clonotype was seen a handful of times. The chain joins TRBV7-6 to TRBJ2-3; D is perhaps TRBD1 (6 bases). This CDR3 spans 16 amino acids. V lost 1 base, J lost 2 bases, and 13 bases lay in between. Germline V gives CDR1 SGHVS, CDR2 FNYEAQ. The CDR3 loop reads CASSLGDRPLTDTQYF. The DNA for the CDR3 is TGTGCCAGCAGCTTAGGAGACAGGCCTCTCACAGATACGCAGTATTTT. Full variable domain (outside the CDR3, taken from reference TRBV7-6 and TRBJ2-3): GAGVSQSPRYKVTKRGQDVALRCDPISGHVSLYWYRQALGQGPEFLTYFNYEAQQDKSGLPNDRFSAERPEGSISTLTIQRTEQRDSAMYRCASSLGDRPLTDTQYFGPGTRLTVL.

This clonotype is judged medium-sized. This chain uses TRBV7-2 with TRBJ1-5; no clear D. This CDR3 spans 12 amino acids. The V gene's germline CDR1 is SGHTA and CDR2 FQGNSA. Trimming stripped 5 bases from V and 4 bases from J, with 6 bases between. The CDR3 DNA reads as TGTGCCAGCAGCGGGGAGAATCAGCCCCAGCATTTT. It is translated as CASSGENQPQHF. The full variable domain, with the rest looked up from reference TRBV7-2 and TRBJ1-5, is GAGVSQSPSNKVTEKGKDVELRCDPISGHTALYWYRQSLGQGLEFLIYFQGNSAPDKSGLPSDRFSAERTGGSVSTLTIQRTQQEDSAVYLCASSGENQPQHFGDGTRLSIL.

This clonotype showed up just a few times. The chain links TRBV7-8 to TRBJ2-7; TRBD1 agrees at 7 bases. The CDR3 runs to 14 residues. The germline V gene has CDR1 SGHVS and CDR2 FQNEAQ. V lost 5 bases and J lost 7; bases outside the gene matches: 11. In DNA form, the CDR3 reads TGTGCCAGCAGCACGGACAGGCTCCAGGTGGAGCAGTACTTC. Translated: CASSTDRLQVEQYF.

This rearrangement joins TRBV4-3 to TRBJ2-5, with D maybe TRBD2 (6 bases). CDR1 LGHNA and CDR2 YSLEER come from the germline V gene. The CDR3 has 15 residues. Trimming took off 4 bases at V and 2 bases at J, with 14 bases between the two ends. This CDR3 is CASSPGIAAQETQYF. In DNA form, the CDR3 reads TGCGCCAGCAGCCCAGGGATAGCGGCACAAGAGACCCAGTACTTC.

The V and J genes are TRBV6-5 and TRBJ1-2; no clear D. Germline V CDR1 and CDR2: MNHEY, SVGAGI. V was shortened by 8 bases and J by 5 bases, with 12 bases between the two germline ends. This CDR3 region has 12 residues. The DNA for the CDR3 is TGTGCCAGCCGGCAAGCCCCGTATGGCTACACCTTC. Its translation: CASRQAPYGYTF.

This clonotype occurred a few times. V gene TRBV5-5 combines with J gene TRBJ2-2; D gene ambiguous. CDR1 and CDR2 from the germline V gene are SGHKS and YYEKEE (reference sequence). Trimming cost V 2 bases and J 6 bases, with 5 bases left between them. CDR3 length equals 12 residues. This chain's CDR3 is CASSFLAGELFF. The CDR3 coding sequence is TGTGCCAGCAGCTTTCTGGCCGGGGAGCTGTTTTTT.

This clonotype was counted a single time. This chain joins TRBV5-1 and TRBJ2-7; D might be TRBD2 (5 bases). V was pared by 4 bases and J by 3 bases, with 23 bases between. Per the germline V gene, CDR1 is SGHRS and CDR2 is YFSETQ. The CDR3 has 17 amino acids. The chain's CDR3 is CASSETVSAEYLYEQYF. The CDR3 coding sequence is TGCGCCAGCAGCGAAACCGTTAGCGCGGAATACCTCTACGAGCAGTACTTC.

The chain carries TRBV7-6 and TRBJ2-1; D is perhaps TRBD1 or TRBD2 (5 bases each). Per the germline V gene, CDR1 is SGHVS and CDR2 is FNYEAQ. The CDR3 has 17 amino acids. With 6 bases removed from V and 4 bases from J, the gap between germline ends came to 22 bases. The CDR3 DNA reads as TGTGCCAGCAGTCAACCGGGTGGGGGAAAGGGATACAATGAGCAGTTCTTC. Translated, it gives CASSQPGGGKGYNEQFF.

The chain recombines TRBV12-3 or TRBV12-4 with TRBJ1-1, with no clear D. V was shortened by 6 bases and J by 1 base, with 12 bases between the two germline ends. There are 14 residues in the CDR3. This CDR3 is CASRIRPENTEAFF. DNA of the CDR3: TGTGCCAGCAGGATTAGGCCCGAGAACACTGAAGCTTTCTTT.

This chain uses TRBV19 with TRBJ1-1; 8 bases match TRBD1. CDR3 length: 16 residues. CDR1 LNHDA and CDR2 SQIVND come from the germline V gene (reference sequence). Losses at the gene ends were 5 bases for V and 4 bases for J; bases not matched to a gene: 12. This chain's CDR3 is CASSLAGTGVGTEAFF. The DNA of the CDR3 is TGTGCCAGTAGTCTCGCCGGGACAGGAGTAGGCACTGAAGCTTTCTTT.

This clonotype has more than one count but fewer than ten. This chain uses TRBV27 with TRBJ2-3; D gene uncertain. V lost 4 bases and J lost 2, with 16 bases in between. The CDR3 spans 16 residues. CDR1 MNHEY and CDR2 SMNVEV come from the germline V gene (reference sequence). Here the CDR3 reads CASSSPSLRPTDTQYF. The CDR3 coding sequence is TGTGCCAGCAGTTCGCCTTCCCTACGACCCACAGATACGCAGTATTTT.

V usage is TRBV6-1 and J usage is TRBJ2-5; 15 nucleotides line up with TRBD2. The CDR3 length is 15 residues. CDR1 is MNHNS, CDR2 SASEGT, per germline. Germline trimming cut 2 bases from V and 7 bases from J; bases unmatched to any gene: 2. The chain's CDR3 is CASSERTSGRGTQYF. The CDR3 nucleotides read TGTGCCAGCAGTGAAAGGACTAGCGGGAGGGGGACCCAGTACTTC.

The genes are TRBV12-3 or TRBV12-4 and TRBJ1-5, with 7 bases lining up with TRBD1. The length of the CDR3 is 14 residues. V lost 6 bases to trimming and J lost 3 bases; unmatched junction nucleotides: 5. The CDR3 DNA follows: TGTGCCAGCAGCCCGACAGGGCCCAATCAGCCCCAGCATTTT. Its translation is CASSPTGPNQPQHF.

This chain links TRBV27 with TRBJ2-7; TRBD1 agrees at 7 bases. The CDR3 loop spans 20 amino acids. J lost 1 base, V lost 6 bases, and 24 bases had no gene match. Germline loops: CDR1 MNHEY, CDR2 SMNVEV (reference sequence). The CDR3 region has the DNA TGTGCCAGCAGCTCTGCTCCGGGACAGCTACCCAAGTTTTGGTCCTACGAGCAGTACTTC. It specifies CASSSAPGQLPKFWSYEQYF.

This clonotype was counted between two and nine times. The rearrangement joins TRBV7-3 to TRBJ2-3, with D unresolved. Germline values: CDR1 SGHTA, CDR2 FQGTGA. V was shortened by 3 bases and J by 2 bases, with 6 bases between the two germline ends. The CDR3 has 13 residues. The CDR3 reads CASSLINTDTQYF. The DNA for the CDR3 is TGTGCCAGCAGCTTGATTAACACAGATACGCAGTATTTT.

This chain uses TRBV28 with TRBJ1-5, with unresolved D. The CDR3 spans 15 residues. V lost 7 bases and J lost 2, with 15 bases in between. CDR1 is MDHEN, CDR2 SYDVKM, per germline. The CDR3 nucleotides are TGTGCCAGCATAGTTGTAGGGTCGGGCAATCAGCCCCAGCATTTT. This sequence encodes CASIVVGSGNQPQHF. Together with reference TRBV28 and TRBJ1-5, the CDR3 gives the full variable domain: DVKVTQSSRYLVKRTGEKVFLECVQDMDHENMFWYRQDPGLGLRLIYFSYDVKMKEKGDIPEGYSVSREKKERFSLILESASTNQTSMYLCASIVVGSGNQPQHFGDGTRLSIL.

This clonotype was observed a handful of times. The chain joins TRBV24-1 to TRBJ2-1; 9 bases are shared with TRBD2. This CDR3 is 15 amino acids long. V lost 4 bases to trimming and J lost 5 bases; unmatched junction nucleotides: 5. CDR1 is KGHDR and CDR2 is SFDVKD in the germline V gene. The CDR3 region has the DNA TGTGCCACCAGTGACCCGACTAGCGGAAACAATGAGCAGTTCTTC. Protein product: CATSDPTSGNNEQFF.

The chain joins TRBV7-3 to TRBJ2-2; D is undetermined. This CDR3 is 14 amino acids long. Trimming stripped 2 bases from V and 7 bases from J, with 11 bases between. Germline V CDR1 and CDR2: SGHTA, FQGTGA. The CDR3, as DNA: TGTGCCAGCAGCTTAGGGTCAAATAGCGGGGAGCTGTTTTTT. Amino acids: CASSLGSNSGELFF.